This T cell receptor beta chain is drawn from a study of identical twins. General observations from the study: Insertions were fewer in abundant cord blood beta clonotypes, whereas memory repertoires showed none of this pattern.

TCRdb processed the 5' RACE reads anew with MiXCR; each CDR3 protein has one entry. There are fewer than 250,000 distinct CDR3 sequences in the sample; about 7.5% occur only once, and less than 2% lies in the top ten. This clonotype was observed at least ten times. Its target is not known. The CDR3 has 16 amino acids. Germline V CDR1 and CDR2: SGHTA, FQGNSA. The V and J ends lost 2 bases and 2 bases, in that order; junction bases with no gene match: 5. These same data were also listed under a study on yellow fever vaccine responses in identical twins.

This TCR was recovered from a woman younger than 35 in good health. Sequencing was performed on memory (CD45RO+) T cells sorted from blood. V and J are TRBV7-2 and TRBJ2-7, with 11 positions matching TRBD2. CDR3 bases: TGTGCCAGCAGCTTATTCGGGGGACTAGCGGCCTACGAGCAGTACTTC. This codes for CASSLFGGLAAYEQYF.